Presented here are 6 T cell receptor beta chains from one specimen sequenced in a study of CD4+ T cells in melanoma. Clones were sequenced by immunoSEQ multiplex PCR, and TCRdb holds only the in-frame ones, with some missing. The sample contains roughly 140,000 clones, around 90% of which appear only once. The receptors shown here come from a human donor with melanoma.

This clone was observed once. The gene calls are TRBV6-1 and TRBJ1-5; no definite D call. The CDR3 loop spans 16 amino acids. Germline CDR1 reads MNHNS; CDR2 reads SASEGT. The V end lost 3 bases, the J end lost 2 bases, and 14 bases lay between the germline ends. The CDR3 nucleotides are TGTGCCAGCAGTGATAGCGGTCTGACACGCAATCAGCCCCAGCATTTT. Translation gives CASSDSGLTRNQPQHF.

The V call is TRBV6-1, the J call TRBJ1-5, with D tentatively TRBD1 (5 bases). The CDR3 covers 15 residues. Germline V lookup: CDR1 MNHNS, CDR2 SASEGT. Trimming took 4 bases from V and 7 from J, leaving 17 bases between them. CDR3 in DNA: TGTGCCAGCAGTGCCATGGGGGGAATTGGGCAGCCCCAGCATTTT. It encodes CASSAMGGIGQPQHF.

The chain couples TRBV5-1 to TRBJ1-6; a possible D gene is TRBD1 (6 bases). CDR1 is SGHRS and CDR2 is YFSETQ in the germline V gene. V lost 3 bases to trimming and J lost 7 bases, with 11 bases between them. CDR3 length: 14 amino acids. CDR3 sequence: CASSSGHRNSPLHF. The CDR3 region has the DNA TGCGCCAGCAGCTCGGGACACCGGAATTCACCCCTCCACTTT.

The V and J genes are TRBV7-9 and TRBJ2-7; 11 bases map to TRBD2. With 4 bases clipped from V and 5 bases from J, the junction kept 7 bases outside the gene matches. The CDR3 runs to 15 residues. Germline V gene sequence: CDR1 SEHNR, CDR2 FQNEAQ (reference sequence). CDR3 region: CASSSRLAGFDEQYF. The DNA for the CDR3 is TGTGCCAGCAGCTCGCGACTAGCGGGGTTTGACGAGCAGTACTTC.

This sequence joins TRBV18 and TRBJ1-4, with D tentatively TRBD1 (6 bases). Trimming removed 3 bases at V and 4 bases at J, with 15 bases between. Germline V gives CDR1 KGHSH, CDR2 LQKENI. The CDR3 contains 16 residues. CDR3: CASSPQQGRGNEKLFF. The CDR3 DNA follows: TGTGCCAGCTCACCCCAACAGGGTCGGGGTAATGAAAAACTGTTTTTT.

The rearrangement joins TRBV2 to TRBJ1-5; D is possibly TRBD1 (5 bases). The V end was cut by 10 bases, the J end by 3 bases, with 19 bases between. The CDR3 spans 15 residues. CDR1 is SNHLY, CDR2 FYNNEI, per germline. The DNA for the CDR3 is TGTGCCACCCAGCGGGGGGTTCGGGACAATCAGCCCCAGCATTTT. Its translation: CATQRGVRDNQPQHF.